This paragraph covers one T cell receptor (beta chain) sequence. The source of the sample is a study of blood T cell repertoires in COVID-19. Study as a whole: The United States, Italy and Spain provided the acute and convalescent COVID-19 samples. T cells, B-cell-depleted T cells, or PBMCs provided the cDNA or gDNA that served as material.

Only in-frame clones appear in the TCRdb table, and some are missing; sequencing was by immunoSEQ multiplex PCR. This table has about 59,000 clones, about 93% appearing once. The V gene's germline CDR1 is SGHTA and CDR2 FQGTGA. The ends were cut back, 8 bases at V and 5 bases at J, with 10 bases in the middle. CDR3 length: 12 residues. V and J are TRBV7-3 and TRBJ2-1; D not certain. Material: peripheral blood. The sequence was collected from a man aged 80 or over with acute or convalescent COVID-19. The CDR3 DNA sequence: TGTGCCAGCGGAGCTGGAAACAATGAGCAGTTCTTC. This sequence encodes CASGAGNNEQFF.